This TCR beta chain was retrieved from a study of blood T cell repertoires in COVID-19. Study context: COVID-19 samples collected from the United States, Italy and Spain covered acute and convalescent phases. PBMCs, B-cell-depleted T cells, or T cells provided the cDNA or gDNA that made up the material.

This clone came up once. This CDR3 is 14 amino acids long. The V end was cut by 5 bases, the J end by 4 bases, with 14 bases between. Germline V lookup: CDR1 SGHAT, CDR2 FQNNGV. Per the original methods: Estimation of nucleated cell counts was performed using reference gene primer amplification. Method: immunoSEQ multiplex PCR; TCRdb's copy keeps in-frame clones and lacks some. Clone size and V and J calls were adopted from that table, with D and trimming inferred from the DNA. The sample holds some 70,000 clones; 80% to 90% are singletons and the top ten take approximately 8%. The V gene is TRBV11-2, the J gene TRBJ1-1; possible D gene TRBD1, 5 bases. The origin of this receptor is a man aged 45-60 years with active COVID-19. The sequenced sample was peripheral blood. CDR3 coding DNA: TGTGCCAGCAGCCCCACAGGACGGGCCACTGAAGCTTTCTTT. Translation gives CASSPTGRATEAFF.